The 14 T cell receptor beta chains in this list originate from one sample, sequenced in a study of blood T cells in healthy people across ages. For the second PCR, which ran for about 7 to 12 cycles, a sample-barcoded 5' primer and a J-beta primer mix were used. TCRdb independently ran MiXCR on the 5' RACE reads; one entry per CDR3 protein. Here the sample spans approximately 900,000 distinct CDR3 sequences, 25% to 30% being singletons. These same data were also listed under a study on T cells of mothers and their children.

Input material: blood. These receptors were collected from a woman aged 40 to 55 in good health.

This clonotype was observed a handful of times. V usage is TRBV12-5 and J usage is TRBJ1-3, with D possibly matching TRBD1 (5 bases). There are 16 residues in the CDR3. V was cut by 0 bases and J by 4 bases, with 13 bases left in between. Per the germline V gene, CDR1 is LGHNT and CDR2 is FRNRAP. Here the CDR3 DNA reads TGTGCTAGTGGTTTGGTCCCCCAGGGACTCGGAAACACCATATATTTT. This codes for CASGLVPQGLGNTIYF.

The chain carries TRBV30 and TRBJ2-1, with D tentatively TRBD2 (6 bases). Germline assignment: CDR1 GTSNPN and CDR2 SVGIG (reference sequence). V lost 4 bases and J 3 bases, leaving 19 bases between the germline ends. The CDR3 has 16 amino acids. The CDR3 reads CAWTQKGDGSYNEQFF. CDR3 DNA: TGTGCCTGGACTCAAAAAGGGGACGGGAGCTACAATGAGCAGTTCTTC.

The CDR3 protein is CASSLGDRVGSGANVLTF. Written as DNA, the CDR3 is TGCGCCAGCAGCTTGGGGGACAGGGTAGGATCTGGGGCCAACGTCCTGACTTTC. The chain joins TRBV5-1 to TRBJ2-6, with 9 positions matching TRBD1. The CDR3 consists of 18 residues. Germline loops: CDR1 SGHRS, CDR2 YFSETQ. V trimming: 0 bases; J trimming: 1 base; junction bases outside the gene matches: 5.

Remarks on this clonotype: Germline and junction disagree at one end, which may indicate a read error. The CDR3 loop is CVSKLGGTSYNEQFF. The CDR3 region has the DNA TGTGTCAGCAAACTCGGGGGTACCTCCTACAATGAGCAGTTCTTC. The chain is built from TRBV6-1 and TRBJ2-1; D perhaps matches TRBD2 (6 bases). Per germline, CDR1 MNHNS and CDR2 SASEGT. The CDR3 is 15 residues long.

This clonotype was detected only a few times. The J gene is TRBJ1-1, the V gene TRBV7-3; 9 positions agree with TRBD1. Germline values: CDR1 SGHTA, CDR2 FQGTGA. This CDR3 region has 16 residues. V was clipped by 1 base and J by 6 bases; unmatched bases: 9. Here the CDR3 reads CASSLMRLGQGAEAFF. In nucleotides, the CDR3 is TGTGCCAGCAGCTTAATGAGGCTGGGACAGGGCGCTGAAGCTTTCTTT.

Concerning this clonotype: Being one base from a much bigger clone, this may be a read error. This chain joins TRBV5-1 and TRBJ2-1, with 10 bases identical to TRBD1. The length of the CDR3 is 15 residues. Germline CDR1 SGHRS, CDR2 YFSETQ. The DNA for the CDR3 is TGCGCCAGCACTACCGGGACAGGGGATTACAATAAGCAGTTCTTC. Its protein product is CASTTGTGDYNKQFF.

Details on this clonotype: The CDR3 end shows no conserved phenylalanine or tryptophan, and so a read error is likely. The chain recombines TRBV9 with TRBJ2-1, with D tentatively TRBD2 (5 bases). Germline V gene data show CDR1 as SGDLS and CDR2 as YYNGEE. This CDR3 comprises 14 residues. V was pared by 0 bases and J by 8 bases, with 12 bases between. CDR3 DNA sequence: TGTGCCAGCAGCGTAGGAGGTAGCGAAGATGAGCAGTTCTGC. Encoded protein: CASSVGGSEDEQFC.

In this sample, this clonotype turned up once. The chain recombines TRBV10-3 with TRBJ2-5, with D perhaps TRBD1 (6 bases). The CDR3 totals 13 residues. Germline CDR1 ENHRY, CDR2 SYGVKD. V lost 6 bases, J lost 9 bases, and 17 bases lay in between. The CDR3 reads CAIRDSFGQPQYF. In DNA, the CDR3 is TGTGCCATCAGGGACAGTTTTGGTCAGCCCCAGTACTTC.

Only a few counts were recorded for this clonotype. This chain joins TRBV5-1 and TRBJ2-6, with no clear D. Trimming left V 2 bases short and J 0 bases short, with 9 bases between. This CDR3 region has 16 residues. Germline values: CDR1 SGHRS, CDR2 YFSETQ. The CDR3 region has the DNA TGCGCCAGCAGCTTCCCGGACCTCTCTGGGGCCAACGTCCTGACTTTC. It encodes CASSFPDLSGANVLTF.

The CDR3 spells CASSFGGQGAYNEQFF. For the CDR3, the DNA is TGTGCCAGCAGCTTCGGTGGACAGGGGGCCTACAATGAGCAGTTCTTC. The V call is TRBV11-1, the J call TRBJ2-1, with 10 bases aligning to TRBD1. Losses at the gene ends were 3 bases for V and 2 bases for J; bases not matched to a gene: 4. There are 16 residues in the CDR3. Germline assignment: CDR1 SGHAT and CDR2 FQDESV (reference sequence).

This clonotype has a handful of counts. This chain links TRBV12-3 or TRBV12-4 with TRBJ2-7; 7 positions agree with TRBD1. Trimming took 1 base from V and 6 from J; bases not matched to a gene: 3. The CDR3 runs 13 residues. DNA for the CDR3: TGTGCCAGCAGTTTAGTCAGGGGGTCCGAGCAGTACTTC. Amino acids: CASSLVRGSEQYF.

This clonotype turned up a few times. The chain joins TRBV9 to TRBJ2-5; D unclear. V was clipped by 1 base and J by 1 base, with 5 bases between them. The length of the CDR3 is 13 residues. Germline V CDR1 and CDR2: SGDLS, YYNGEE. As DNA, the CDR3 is TGTGCCAGCAGCGTACTTGCCCAAGAGACCCAGTACTTC. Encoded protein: CASSVLAQETQYF.

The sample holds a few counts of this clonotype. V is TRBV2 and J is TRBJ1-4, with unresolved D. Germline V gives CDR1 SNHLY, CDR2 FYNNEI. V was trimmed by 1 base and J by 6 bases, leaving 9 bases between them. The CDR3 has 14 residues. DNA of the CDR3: TGTGCCAGCAGTGAAGGGGTTCTGGATGAAAAACTGTTTTTT. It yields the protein CASSEGVLDEKLFF.

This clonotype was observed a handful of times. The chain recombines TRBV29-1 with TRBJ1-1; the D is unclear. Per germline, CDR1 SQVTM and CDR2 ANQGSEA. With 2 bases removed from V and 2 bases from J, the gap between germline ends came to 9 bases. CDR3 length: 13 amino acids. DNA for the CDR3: TGCAGCGTTGAATATATGGGTAACACTGAAGCTTTCTTT. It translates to CSVEYMGNTEAFF.